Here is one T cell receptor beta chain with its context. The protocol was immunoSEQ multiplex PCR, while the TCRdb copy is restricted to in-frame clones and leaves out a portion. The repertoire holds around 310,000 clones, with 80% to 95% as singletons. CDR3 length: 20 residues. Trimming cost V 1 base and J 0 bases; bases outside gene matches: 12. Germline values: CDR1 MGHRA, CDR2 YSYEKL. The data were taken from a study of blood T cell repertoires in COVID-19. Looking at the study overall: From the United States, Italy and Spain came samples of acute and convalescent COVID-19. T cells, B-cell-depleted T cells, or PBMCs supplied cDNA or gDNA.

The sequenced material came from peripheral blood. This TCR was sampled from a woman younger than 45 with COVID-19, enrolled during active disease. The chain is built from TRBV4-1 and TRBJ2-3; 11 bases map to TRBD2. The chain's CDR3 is CASSQVMGTSGQESTDTQYF. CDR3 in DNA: TGCGCCAGCAGCCAAGTAATGGGGACTAGCGGACAAGAAAGCACAGATACGCAGTATTTT.